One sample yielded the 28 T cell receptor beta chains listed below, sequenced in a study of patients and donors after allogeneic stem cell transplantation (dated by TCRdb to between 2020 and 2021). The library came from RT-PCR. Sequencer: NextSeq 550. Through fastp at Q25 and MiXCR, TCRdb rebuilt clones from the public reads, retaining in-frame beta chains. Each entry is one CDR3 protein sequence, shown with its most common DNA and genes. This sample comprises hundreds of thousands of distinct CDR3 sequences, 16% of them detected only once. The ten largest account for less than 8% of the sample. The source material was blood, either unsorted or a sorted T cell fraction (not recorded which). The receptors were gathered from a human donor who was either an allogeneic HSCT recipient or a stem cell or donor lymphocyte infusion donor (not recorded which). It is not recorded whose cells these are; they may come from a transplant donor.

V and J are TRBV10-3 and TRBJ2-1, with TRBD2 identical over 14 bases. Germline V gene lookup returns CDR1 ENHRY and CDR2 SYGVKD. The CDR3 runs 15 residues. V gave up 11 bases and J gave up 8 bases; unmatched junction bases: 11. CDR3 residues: CAAIKPGLAGDEQFF. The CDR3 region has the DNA TGTGCCGCTATTAAACCGGGACTAGCGGGAGATGAGCAGTTCTTC.

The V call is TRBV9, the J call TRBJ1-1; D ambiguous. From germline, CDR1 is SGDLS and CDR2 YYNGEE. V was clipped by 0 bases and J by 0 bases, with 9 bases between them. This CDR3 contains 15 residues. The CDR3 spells CASSVDQAMNTEAFF. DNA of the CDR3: TGTGCCAGCAGCGTAGATCAGGCAATGAACACTGAAGCTTTCTTT.

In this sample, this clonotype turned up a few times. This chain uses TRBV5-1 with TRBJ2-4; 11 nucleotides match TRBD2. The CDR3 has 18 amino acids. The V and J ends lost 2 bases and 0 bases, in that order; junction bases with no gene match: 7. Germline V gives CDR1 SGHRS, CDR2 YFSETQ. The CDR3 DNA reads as TGCGCCAGCAGCTTTTATCTAGCGGGAGGTCTAGCCAAAAACATTCAGTACTTC. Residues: CASSFYLAGGLAKNIQYF.

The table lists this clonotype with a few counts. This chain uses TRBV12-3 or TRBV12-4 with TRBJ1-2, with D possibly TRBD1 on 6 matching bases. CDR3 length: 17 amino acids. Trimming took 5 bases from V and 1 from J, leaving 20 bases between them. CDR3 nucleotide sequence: TGTGCCAGCAGTCCCTTCCTGGGGGGCTATATTAACTATGGCTACACCTTC. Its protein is CASSPFLGGYINYGYTF.

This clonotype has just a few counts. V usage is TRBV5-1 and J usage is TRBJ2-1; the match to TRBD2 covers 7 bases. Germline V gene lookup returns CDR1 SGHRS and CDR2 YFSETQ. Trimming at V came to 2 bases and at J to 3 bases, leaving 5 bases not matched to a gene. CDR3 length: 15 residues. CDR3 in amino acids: CASSLGAGDYNEQFF. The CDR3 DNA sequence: TGCGCCAGCAGCTTAGGGGCGGGGGACTACAATGAGCAGTTCTTC.

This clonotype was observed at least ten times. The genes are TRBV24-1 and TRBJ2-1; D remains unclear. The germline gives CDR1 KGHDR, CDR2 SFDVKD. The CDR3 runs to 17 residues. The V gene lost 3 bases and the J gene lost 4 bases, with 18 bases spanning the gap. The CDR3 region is CATSDVGWPAKYNEQFF. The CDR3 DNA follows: TGTGCCACCAGTGATGTGGGCTGGCCAGCGAAGTACAATGAGCAGTTCTTC.

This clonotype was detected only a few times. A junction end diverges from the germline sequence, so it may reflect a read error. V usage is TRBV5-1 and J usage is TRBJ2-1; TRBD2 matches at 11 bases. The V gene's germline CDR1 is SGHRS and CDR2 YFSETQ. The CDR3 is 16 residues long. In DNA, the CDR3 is TGCGCCAGCAGCCTCGGACTAGCGGGTCCCTACGATGAGCAGTTCTTC. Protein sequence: CASSLGLAGPYDEQFF.

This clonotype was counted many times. DNA of the CDR3: TGTGCCAGCAGCAACTCCAACACCGGGGAGCTGTTTTTT. It codes for CASSNSNTGELFF. The rearrangement links TRBV6-2 or TRBV6-3 to TRBJ2-2; D remains unclear. The V end lost 6 bases, the J end lost 2 bases, and 7 bases lay between the germline ends. Germline loops: CDR1 MNHEY, CDR2 SVGEGT. The CDR3 runs to 13 residues.

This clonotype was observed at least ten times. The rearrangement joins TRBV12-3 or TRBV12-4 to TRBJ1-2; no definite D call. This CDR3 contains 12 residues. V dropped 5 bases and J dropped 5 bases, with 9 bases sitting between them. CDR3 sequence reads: CASSRNYYGYTF. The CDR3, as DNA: TGTGCCAGCAGTCGAAACTATTATGGCTACACCTTC.

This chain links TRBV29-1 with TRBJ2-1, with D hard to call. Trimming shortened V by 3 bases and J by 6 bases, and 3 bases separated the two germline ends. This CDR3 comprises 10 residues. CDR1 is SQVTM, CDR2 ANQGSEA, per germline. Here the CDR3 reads CSVEPNEQFF. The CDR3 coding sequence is TGCAGCGTTGAGCCCAATGAGCAGTTCTTC.

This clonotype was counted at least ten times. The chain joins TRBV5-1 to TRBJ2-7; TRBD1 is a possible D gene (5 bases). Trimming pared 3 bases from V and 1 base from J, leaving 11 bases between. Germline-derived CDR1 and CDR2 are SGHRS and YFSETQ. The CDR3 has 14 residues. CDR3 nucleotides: TGCGCCAGCAGCTCCGATGACAGATCCTACGAGCAGTACTTC. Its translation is CASSSDDRSYEQYF.

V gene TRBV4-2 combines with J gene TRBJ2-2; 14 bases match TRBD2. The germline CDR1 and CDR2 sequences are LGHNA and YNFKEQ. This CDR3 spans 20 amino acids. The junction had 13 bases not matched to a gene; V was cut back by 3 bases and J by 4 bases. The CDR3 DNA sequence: TGTGCCAGCAGCCAGGCCTTGACTAGCGGGGGGGCTTGGGGCACCGGGGAGCTGTTTTTT. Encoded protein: CASSQALTSGGAWGTGELFF.

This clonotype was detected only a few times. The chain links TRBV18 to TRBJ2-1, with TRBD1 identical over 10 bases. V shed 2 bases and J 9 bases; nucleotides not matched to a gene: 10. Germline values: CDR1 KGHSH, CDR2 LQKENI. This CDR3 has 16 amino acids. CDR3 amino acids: CASSPRGDRGLVEQFF. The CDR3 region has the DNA TGTGCCAGCTCACCAAGGGGGGACAGGGGTCTGGTTGAGCAGTTCTTC.

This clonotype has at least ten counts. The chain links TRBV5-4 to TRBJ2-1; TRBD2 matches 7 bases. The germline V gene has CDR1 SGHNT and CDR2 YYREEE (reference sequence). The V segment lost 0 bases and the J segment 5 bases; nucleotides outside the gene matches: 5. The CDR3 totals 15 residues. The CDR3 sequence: CASSLEASGHNEQFF. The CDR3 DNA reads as TGTGCCAGCAGCTTGGAGGCTAGCGGACACAATGAGCAGTTCTTC.

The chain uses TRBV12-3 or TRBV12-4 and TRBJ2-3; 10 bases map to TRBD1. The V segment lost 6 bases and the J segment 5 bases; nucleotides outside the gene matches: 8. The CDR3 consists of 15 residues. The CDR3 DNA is TGTGCCAGCAGCACCCGGGACAGGGGTTTAGATACGCAGTATTTT. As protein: CASSTRDRGLDTQYF.

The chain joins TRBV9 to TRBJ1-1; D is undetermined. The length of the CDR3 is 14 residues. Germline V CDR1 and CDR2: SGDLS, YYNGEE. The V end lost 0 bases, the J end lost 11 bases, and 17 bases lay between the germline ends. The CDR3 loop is CASSVATEGGEAFF. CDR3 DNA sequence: TGTGCCAGCAGCGTAGCTACGGAGGGTGGAGAGGCTTTCTTT.

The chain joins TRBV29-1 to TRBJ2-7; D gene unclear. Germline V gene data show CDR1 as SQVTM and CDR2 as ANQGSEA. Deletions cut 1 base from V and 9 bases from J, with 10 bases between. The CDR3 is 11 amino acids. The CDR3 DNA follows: TGCAGCGTTGAAGGTCTGGGTAGGCAGTACTTC. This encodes CSVEGLGRQYF.

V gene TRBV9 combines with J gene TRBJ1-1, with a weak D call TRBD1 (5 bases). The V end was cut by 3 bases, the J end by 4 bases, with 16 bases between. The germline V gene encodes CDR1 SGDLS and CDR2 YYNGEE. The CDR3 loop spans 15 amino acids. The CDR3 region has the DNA TGTGCCAGCAGCGAGTCCGTTCATGGGGGCACTGAAGCTTTCTTT. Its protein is CASSESVHGGTEAFF.

CDR3 sequence: CASRGDRDTEAFF. CDR3 DNA sequence: TGTGCCAGCAGGGGGGACAGGGATACTGAAGCTTTCTTT. V is TRBV6-6 and J is TRBJ1-1; TRBD1 matches at 9 bases. The V and J ends lost 6 bases and 5 bases, in that order; junction bases with no gene match: 4. Germline V gene sequence: CDR1 MNHNY, CDR2 SVGAGI (reference sequence). The CDR3 has 13 amino acids.

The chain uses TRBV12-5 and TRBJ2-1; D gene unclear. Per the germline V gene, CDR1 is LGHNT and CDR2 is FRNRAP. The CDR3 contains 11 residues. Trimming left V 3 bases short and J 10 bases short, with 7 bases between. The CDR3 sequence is CASGLLVEQFF. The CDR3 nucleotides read TGTGCTAGTGGTTTATTGGTAGAGCAGTTCTTC.

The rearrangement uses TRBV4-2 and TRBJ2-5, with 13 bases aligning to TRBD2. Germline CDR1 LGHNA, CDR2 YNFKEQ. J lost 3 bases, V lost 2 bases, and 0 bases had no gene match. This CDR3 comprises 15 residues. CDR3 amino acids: CASSQTSGGEETQYF. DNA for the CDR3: TGTGCCAGCAGCCAAACTAGCGGGGGGGAAGAGACCCAGTACTTC.

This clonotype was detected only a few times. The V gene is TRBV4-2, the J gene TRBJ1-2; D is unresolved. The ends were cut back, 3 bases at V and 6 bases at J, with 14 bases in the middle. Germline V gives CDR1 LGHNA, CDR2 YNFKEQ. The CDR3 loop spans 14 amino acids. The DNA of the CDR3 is TGTGCCAGCAGCCACCCGAGGGTGAAGAATGGCTACACCTTC. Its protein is CASSHPRVKNGYTF.

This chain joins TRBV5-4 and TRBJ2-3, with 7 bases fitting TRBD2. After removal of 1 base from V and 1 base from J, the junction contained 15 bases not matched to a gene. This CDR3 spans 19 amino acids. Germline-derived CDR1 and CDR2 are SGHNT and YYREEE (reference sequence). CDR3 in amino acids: CASSLRRGGSVLGTDTQYF. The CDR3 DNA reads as TGTGCCAGCAGCTTGCGGAGGGGCGGGAGCGTCCTAGGCACAGATACGCAGTATTTT.

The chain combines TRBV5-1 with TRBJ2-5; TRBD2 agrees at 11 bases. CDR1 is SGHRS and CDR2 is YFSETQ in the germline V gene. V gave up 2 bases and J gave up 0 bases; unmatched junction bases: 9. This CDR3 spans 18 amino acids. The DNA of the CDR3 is TGCGCCAGCAGCTTCGGTCTAGCGGGGGGCGAATACCAAGAGACCCAGTACTTC. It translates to CASSFGLAGGEYQETQYF.

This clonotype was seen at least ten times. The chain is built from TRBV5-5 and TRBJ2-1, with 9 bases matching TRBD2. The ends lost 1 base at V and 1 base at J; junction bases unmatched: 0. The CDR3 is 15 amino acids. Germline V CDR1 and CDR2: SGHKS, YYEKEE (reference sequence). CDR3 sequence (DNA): TGTGCCAGCAGCTTGCTAGCGGGATCCTACAATGAGCAGTTCTTC. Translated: CASSLLAGSYNEQFF.

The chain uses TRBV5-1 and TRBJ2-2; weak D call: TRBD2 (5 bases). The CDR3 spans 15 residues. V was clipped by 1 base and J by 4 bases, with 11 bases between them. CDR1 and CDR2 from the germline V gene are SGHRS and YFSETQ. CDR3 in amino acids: CASSLRSSVTGELFF. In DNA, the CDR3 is TGCGCCAGCAGCTTGAGGAGTAGCGTCACCGGGGAGCTGTTTTTT.

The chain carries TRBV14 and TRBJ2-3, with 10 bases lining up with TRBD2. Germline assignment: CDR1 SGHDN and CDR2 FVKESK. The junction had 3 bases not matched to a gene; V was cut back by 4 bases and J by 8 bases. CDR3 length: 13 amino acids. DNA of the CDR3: TGTGCCAGCAGCCTCCAGCGGGAGGGTACGCAGTATTTT. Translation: CASSLQREGTQYF.

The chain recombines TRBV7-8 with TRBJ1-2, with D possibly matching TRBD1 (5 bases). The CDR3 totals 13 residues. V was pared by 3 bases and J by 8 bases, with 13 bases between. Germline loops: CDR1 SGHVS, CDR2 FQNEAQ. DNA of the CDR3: TGTGCCAGCAGCTTCAGGGAAGGGAACGGCTACACCTTC. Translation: CASSFREGNGYTF.